These 17 T cell receptor beta chains originate from one sample sequenced in a study of identical twins. TCRdb analysed the 5' RACE reads with MiXCR anew, one entry per CDR3 protein. This table holds about 240,000 distinct CDR3 sequences, roughly an eighth found once. These records were also assigned to another study, of yellow fever vaccine responses in identical twins.

The sequenced sample was memory (CD45RO+) T cells sorted from blood. These receptors were taken from a young woman in good health.

This chain uses TRBV29-1 with TRBJ1-4, with 10 positions matching TRBD1. The CDR3 is 13 amino acids. The V gene end was trimmed by 6 bases and the J gene end by 5 bases; junction bases not matched to a gene: 3. CDR1 and CDR2 from the germline V gene are SQVTM and ANQGSEA. The CDR3 nucleotides read TGCAGCGTAGGGACAGGGGTAAATGAAAAACTGTTTTTT. Amino acids: CSVGTGVNEKLFF.

This clonotype came up a few times. The chain combines TRBV6-2 or TRBV6-3 with TRBJ1-5; weak D call: TRBD1 (5 bases). Trimming pared 2 bases from V and 2 bases from J, leaving 13 bases between. From germline, CDR1 is MNHEY and CDR2 SVGEGT. The CDR3 is 16 residues long. The chain's CDR3 is CASSYGGNAGNQPQHF. In nucleotides, the CDR3 is TGTGCCAGCAGTTACGGGGGTAATGCCGGCAATCAGCCCCAGCATTTT.

J is TRBJ2-5 and V is TRBV20-1, with D perhaps matching TRBD1 (9 bases). V lost 1 base, J lost 2 bases, and 20 bases lay in between. The CDR3 is made up of 17 amino acids. Germline V gives CDR1 DFQATT, CDR2 SNEGSKA (reference sequence). The CDR3, as DNA: TGCAGTGCTAGAGTCGGGGGGGGACAGGGAATTCAAGAGACCCAGTACTTC. Translated: CSARVGGGQGIQETQYF.

This clonotype was picked up a small number of times. The V call is TRBV6-5, the J call TRBJ2-2, with D uncertain. Germline V lookup: CDR1 MNHEY, CDR2 SVGAGI. This CDR3 has 15 residues. Trimming pared 2 bases from V and 0 bases from J, leaving 7 bases between. The CDR3 loop is CASSYQRANTGELFF. The CDR3, as DNA: TGTGCCAGCAGTTACCAGCGCGCGAACACCGGGGAGCTGTTTTTT.

This clonotype was picked up a small number of times. The V and J genes are TRBV20-1 and TRBJ1-5; the match to TRBD1 covers 9 bases. V lost 2 bases to trimming and J lost 7 bases; unmatched junction nucleotides: 6. The CDR3 totals 14 residues. Germline V gene data show CDR1 as DFQATT and CDR2 as SNEGSKA (reference sequence). The chain's CDR3 is CSARQGQGAQPQHF. CDR3 in DNA: TGCAGTGCTAGACAGGGACAGGGTGCCCAGCCCCAGCATTTT.

The chain combines TRBV11-2 with TRBJ1-3, with D possibly TRBD1 on 5 matching bases. Trimming stripped 0 bases from V and 0 bases from J, with 12 bases between. CDR3 length equals 17 residues. The germline gives CDR1 SGHAT, CDR2 FQNNGV. CDR3 coding DNA: TGTGCCAGCAGCTTAGAGACGGCGGGGGGCTCTGGAAACACCATATATTTT. It yields the protein CASSLETAGGSGNTIYF.

This clonotype has a count of ten or more. The chain combines TRBV4-2 with TRBJ1-1; TRBD1 is a possible D gene (5 bases). CDR3 size: 15 residues. V was cut by 1 base and J by 0 bases, with 9 bases left in between. The germline gives CDR1 LGHNA, CDR2 YNFKEQ. CDR3: CASSQAGSLNTEAFF. The DNA of the CDR3 is TGTGCCAGCAGCCAAGCAGGGTCTTTGAACACTGAAGCTTTCTTT.

The CDR3 DNA reads TGCAGTGCTAGAGATGGACAGGGGAACACCGGGGAGCTGTTTTTT. Protein: CSARDGQGNTGELFF. V gene TRBV20-1 combines with J gene TRBJ2-2; 8 bases map to TRBD1. Unmatched junction bases numbered 1, after V lost 0 bases and J lost 1 base. The CDR3 has 15 residues. The germline V gene has CDR1 DFQATT and CDR2 SNEGSKA (reference sequence).

This clonotype has a count of ten or more. V and J are TRBV5-1 and TRBJ2-1; TRBD2 matches at 13 bases. CDR1 is SGHRS, CDR2 YFSETQ, per germline. The V segment lost 4 bases and the J segment 9 bases; nucleotides outside the gene matches: 4. The CDR3 is 14 amino acids. CDR3 residues: CASSQGLAGLEQFF. Here the CDR3 DNA reads TGCGCCAGCAGCCAGGGACTAGCGGGACTTGAGCAGTTCTTC. The complete variable domain, with remaining parts taken from reference TRBV5-1 and TRBJ2-1, reads KAGVTQTPRYLIKTRGQQVTLSCSPISGHRSVSWYQQTPGQGLQFLFEYFSETQRNKGNFPGRFSGRQFSNSRSEMNVSTLELGDSALYLCASSQGLAGLEQFFGPGTRLTVL.

J is TRBJ2-1 and V is TRBV7-9; possible D gene TRBD2, 6 bases. The CDR3 spans 13 residues. Germline lookup yields CDR1 SEHNR and CDR2 FQNEAQ (reference sequence). Trimming shortened V by 5 bases and J by 7 bases, and 12 bases separated the two germline ends. The CDR3 sequence: CASSPTTSNEQFF. CDR3 DNA: TGTGCCAGCAGCCCGACGACTAGTAATGAGCAGTTCTTC.

This clonotype showed up just a few times. V gene TRBV5-1 combines with J gene TRBJ2-5, with 10 bases identical to TRBD2. The CDR3 length is 15 residues. Looked up from germline, CDR1 is SGHRS and CDR2 is YFSETQ. The V segment lost 9 bases and the J segment 3 bases; nucleotides outside the gene matches: 11. The CDR3 sequence is CATSGSGLAEETQYF. The CDR3, as DNA: TGCGCCACCTCCGGATCAGGACTAGCGGAAGAGACCCAGTACTTC.

The chain couples TRBV12-3 or TRBV12-4 to TRBJ1-1, with a possible D match to TRBD1 (6 bases). The CDR3 runs to 15 residues. Trimming shortened V by 1 base and J by 0 bases, and 9 bases separated the two germline ends. The DNA of the CDR3 is TGTGCCAGCAGTTTAGTTCAGGGGCTGAACACTGAAGCTTTCTTT. This sequence encodes CASSLVQGLNTEAFF.

This clonotype was detected a few times. The V call is TRBV12-3 or TRBV12-4, the J call TRBJ2-6; no clear D. Trimming left V 1 base short and J 3 bases short, with 7 bases between. CDR3 length: 15 amino acids. The CDR3 spells CASSLEGSGANVLTF. Here the CDR3 DNA reads TGTGCCAGCAGTTTAGAAGGAAGTGGGGCCAACGTCCTGACTTTC.

This clonotype appeared many times. The chain links TRBV6-4 to TRBJ2-4; weak D call: TRBD2 (7 bases). Germline V gene lookup returns CDR1 MRHNA and CDR2 SNTAGT. CDR3 length equals 14 residues. V dropped 3 bases and J dropped 8 bases, with 14 bases sitting between them. This CDR3 is CASSDGGEGDIQYF. CDR3 nucleotides: TGTGCCAGCAGTGATGGCGGGGAGGGGGACATTCAGTACTTC.

This clonotype occurred a few times. V is TRBV7-2 and J is TRBJ1-1; D is unclear. Germline V CDR1 and CDR2: SGHTA, FQGNSA. V shed 1 base and J shed 5 bases, with 11 bases lying between them. The CDR3 totals 14 residues. The CDR3 is CASSLGPRRTEAFF. The CDR3 coding sequence is TGTGCCAGCAGCTTAGGGCCAAGGAGGACTGAAGCTTTCTTT.

This chain joins TRBV12-5 and TRBJ2-7; D is possibly TRBD1 or TRBD2 (7 bases each). Trimming shortened V by 7 bases and J by 5 bases, and 24 bases separated the two germline ends. The CDR3 sequence is 16 residues long. CDR1 is LGHNT, CDR2 FRNRAP, per germline. The CDR3 loop is CASVTRREGAIHEQYF. CDR3 bases: TGTGCTAGTGTCACCCGGAGGGAGGGGGCTATCCACGAGCAGTACTTC.

Notes on this clonotype: At one of its ends the junction is not consistent with the germline gene, which may arise from a read error. This chain joins TRBV20-1 and TRBJ2-6; no firm D call. The germline CDR1 and CDR2 sequences are DFQATT and SNEGSKA (reference sequence). This CDR3 contains 17 residues. CDR3 in amino acids: CCARDSAYHSGANVLTF. For the CDR3, the DNA is TGCTGTGCTAGAGATTCGGCCTACCACTCTGGGGCCAACGTCCTGACTTTC.